The 29 T cell receptor beta chains listed next were all sequenced from one sample in a study of cytomegalovirus exposure and HLA in healthy donors. With 60 Vbeta and 13 Jbeta primers, the PCR was carried out. Profiled with immunoSEQ multiplex PCR; TCRdb holds only in-frame clones, not every one. The data contain about 160,000 clones, about 80% of them seen just once; the ten biggest clones take up around 2.1%. The sample taken for sequencing was PBMCs. Every receptor here comes from a middle-aged man in good health and CMV-seropositive.

This clone occurred once. In DNA form, the CDR3 reads TGTGCCAGCAGTAGTAAGGGGGCGGCTAACATTCAGTACTTC. Translation gives CASSSKGAANIQYF. This rearrangement joins TRBV28 to TRBJ2-4; 7 nucleotides match TRBD1. The CDR3 sequence is 14 residues long. The trim removed 5 bases at V and 7 bases at J, leaving 8 bases unmatched. Looked up from germline, CDR1 is MDHEN and CDR2 is SYDVKM.

The rearrangement joins TRBV4-1 to TRBJ1-5; D possibly corresponds to TRBD1 (6 bases). CDR3 length: 15 amino acids. From germline, CDR1 is MGHRA and CDR2 YSYEKL. V dropped 5 bases and J dropped 0 bases, with 11 bases sitting between them. DNA of the CDR3: TGCGCCAGCAGCGCCCAGGGGAATAGCAATCAGCCCCAGCATTTT. It specifies CASSAQGNSNQPQHF.

In this sample, this clone turned up a few times. V and J are TRBV6-5 and TRBJ1-1, with TRBD1 as a possible D gene (5 bases). The CDR3 is 13 residues long. Trimming pared 8 bases from V and 6 bases from J, leaving 16 bases between. From germline, CDR1 is MNHEY and CDR2 SVGAGI. Written as DNA, the CDR3 is TGTGCCAGCTTGGGGGGGTATATTCCTGAAGCTTTCTTT. Its protein product is CASLGGYIPEAFF.

The V gene is TRBV27, the J gene TRBJ2-3; TRBD2 matches at 12 bases. Trimming cost V 5 bases and J 5 bases; bases outside gene matches: 5. Germline CDR1 MNHEY, CDR2 SMNVEV (reference sequence). The CDR3 totals 15 residues. The CDR3 spells CASSRGTSGLDTQYF. The CDR3 DNA sequence: TGTGCCAGCAGTCGGGGGACTAGCGGGTTAGATACGCAGTATTTT.

The chain employs TRBV25-1 and TRBJ2-7; tentatively, D is TRBD2 (6 bases). The length of the CDR3 is 14 residues. CDR1 MGHDK and CDR2 SYGVNS come from the germline V gene. Between the trimmed V and J ends, which lost 6 bases and 6 bases, there was a span of 18 bases. The CDR3 region is CASSKIHRGSEQYF. The DNA of the CDR3 is TGTGCCAGCAGCAAAATCCACCGGGGGTCCGAGCAGTACTTC.

This sequence joins TRBV7-9 and TRBJ2-5, with TRBD2 identical over 7 bases. This CDR3 contains 13 residues. V shed 6 bases, J shed 4 bases, and the junction held 5 bases outside the gene matches. Germline values: CDR1 SEHNR, CDR2 FQNEAQ (reference sequence). The CDR3, as DNA: TGTGCCAGCAGGAAACCTAGCGGAGAGACCCAGTACTTC. This sequence encodes CASRKPSGETQYF.

The V gene is TRBV7-2, the J gene TRBJ2-5; 9 nucleotides agree with TRBD2. Germline CDR1 is SGHTA and CDR2 is FQGNSA. V shed 0 bases, J shed 1 base, and the junction held 3 bases outside the gene matches. The CDR3 loop spans 16 amino acids. DNA of the CDR3: TGTGCCAGCAGCTTAGCGGGAGCGGGGGGCCAAGAGACCCAGTACTTC. It specifies CASSLAGAGGQETQYF.

The chain combines TRBV7-2 with TRBJ2-5, with 8 bases lining up with TRBD2. Trimming took 3 bases from V and 1 from J; bases not matched to a gene: 4. The CDR3 loop spans 15 amino acids. Germline V gives CDR1 SGHTA, CDR2 FQGNSA. CDR3 in amino acids: CASSFSGVGQETQYF. The CDR3 nucleotides read TGTGCCAGCAGCTTTAGCGGGGTAGGCCAAGAGACCCAGTACTTC.

The V gene is TRBV30, the J gene TRBJ1-2, with D unresolved. Germline CDR1 reads GTSNPN; CDR2 reads SVGIG (reference sequence). This CDR3 comprises 14 residues. The V gene lost 2 bases and the J gene lost 1 base, with 11 bases spanning the gap. DNA of the CDR3: TGTGCCTGGAGTTGGCAGACTAATAACTATGGCTACACCTTC. Amino acids: CAWSWQTNNYGYTF.

The chain is built from TRBV28 and TRBJ2-7; possible D gene TRBD2, 6 bases. The germline gives CDR1 MDHEN, CDR2 SYDVKM. Trimming took off 3 bases at V and 2 bases at J, with 17 bases between the two ends. The CDR3 totals 16 residues. In DNA, the CDR3 is TGTGCCAGCAGTTTGGCCGGGACTCCCTTTACCTACGAGCAGTACTTC. Encoded protein: CASSLAGTPFTYEQYF.

V and J are TRBV29-1 and TRBJ2-3; TRBD2 agrees at 16 bases. CDR3 length: 18 residues. V shed 6 bases, J shed 5 bases, and the junction held 14 bases outside the gene matches. The germline V gene has CDR1 SQVTM and CDR2 ANQGSEA. The CDR3 loop reads CSVQAGLAGGIGKDTQYF. The DNA for the CDR3 is TGCAGCGTCCAAGCGGGACTAGCGGGGGGGATTGGTAAAGATACGCAGTATTTT.

This chain links TRBV7-9 with TRBJ2-5; 7 bases are a match to TRBD1. The CDR3 spans 15 residues. The V gene end was trimmed by 1 base and the J gene end by 2 bases; junction bases not matched to a gene: 4. Germline loops: CDR1 SEHNR, CDR2 FQNEAQ (reference sequence). In DNA form, the CDR3 reads TGTGCCAGCAGCTTAGGGGGACAGATACAAGAGACCCAGTACTTC. Translating it yields CASSLGGQIQETQYF.

The chain couples TRBV13 to TRBJ1-5; D might be TRBD1 (5 bases). The CDR3 runs 14 residues. Germline V lookup: CDR1 PRHDT, CDR2 FYEKMQ (reference sequence). V lost 2 bases and J lost 6, with 11 bases in between. CDR3 nucleotide sequence: TGTGCCAGCAGCTTAAGGGGAGGTAGTCAGCCCCAGCATTTT. Amino acid sequence: CASSLRGGSQPQHF.

CDR3 in amino acids: CASSQEWAGNQPQHF. CDR3 sequence (DNA): TGCGCCAGCAGCCAAGAGTGGGCTGGCAATCAGCCCCAGCATTTT. The rearrangement links TRBV4-1 to TRBJ1-5; no clear D. This CDR3 is 15 amino acids long. The V end was cut by 0 bases, the J end by 2 bases, with 8 bases between. Germline V gene sequence: CDR1 MGHRA, CDR2 YSYEKL.

This clone was detected a few times. The J gene is TRBJ1-1, the V gene TRBV28, with D uncertain. V gave up 3 bases and J gave up 4 bases, with 12 bases separating them. This CDR3 region has 14 residues. Germline CDR1 and CDR2: MDHEN and SYDVKM. The CDR3 loop reads CASSFGRSGTEAFF. CDR3 sequence (DNA): TGTGCCAGCAGTTTCGGTAGGAGTGGCACTGAAGCTTTCTTT. The variable domain in full, with the rest retrieved from reference TRBV28 and TRBJ1-1, is DVKVTQSSRYLVKRTGEKVFLECVQDMDHENMFWYRQDPGLGLRLIYFSYDVKMKEKGDIPEGYSVSREKKERFSLILESASTNQTSMYLCASSFGRSGTEAFFGQGTRLTVV.

The table lists this clone with a count of one. This chain connects TRBV4-2 to TRBJ2-2; 14 bases fit TRBD2. This CDR3 is built from 21 residues. The trim removed 0 bases at V and 0 bases at J, leaving 9 bases unmatched. The V gene's germline CDR1 is LGHNA and CDR2 YNFKEQ. CDR3 loop: CASSQEGTSGGYMANTGELFF. CDR3 nucleotide sequence: TGTGCCAGCAGCCAAGAGGGGACTAGCGGGGGCTACATGGCGAACACCGGGGAGCTGTTTTTT.

V gene TRBV5-1 combines with J gene TRBJ2-5, with 8 bases lining up with TRBD1. After removal of 1 base from V and 5 bases from J, the junction contained 1 base not matched to a gene. Per the germline V gene, CDR1 is SGHRS and CDR2 is YFSETQ. CDR3 length: 13 amino acids. CDR3 sequence: CASSLQGAETQYF. The CDR3 DNA is TGCGCCAGCAGCTTGCAGGGGGCGGAGACCCAGTACTTC.

A few counts support this clone. The gene calls are TRBV11-2 and TRBJ2-7, with D possibly matching TRBD2 (5 bases). Trimming removed 1 base from V and 3 bases from J, with 7 bases in between. The CDR3 totals 13 residues. CDR1 and CDR2 (germline): SGHAT, FQNNGV. The CDR3 DNA reads as TGTGCCAGCAGCTTAGGGGGAGACTACGAGCAGTACTTC. It is translated as CASSLGGDYEQYF. Combining the CDR3 with reference TRBV11-2 and TRBJ2-7 gives the whole variable domain EAGVAQSPRYKIIEKRQSVAFWCNPISGHATLYWYQQILGQGPKLLIQFQNNGVVDDSQLPKDRFSAERLKGVDSTLKIQPAKLEDSAVYLCASSLGGDYEQYFGPGTRLTVT.

This chain uses TRBV4-3 with TRBJ2-1, with 10 nucleotides matching TRBD2. With V trimmed by 6 bases and J by 2 bases, 7 bases remained unmatched. Germline V gives CDR1 LGHNA, CDR2 YSLEER. The CDR3 is made up of 16 amino acids. CDR3 loop: CASSPLAGGPYNEQFF. CDR3 bases: TGCGCCAGCAGTCCTTTAGCGGGGGGTCCCTACAATGAGCAGTTCTTC.

The rearrangement links TRBV7-9 to TRBJ1-2, with no clear D. V was shortened by 2 bases and J by 6 bases, with 7 bases between the two germline ends. Germline-derived CDR1 and CDR2 are SEHNR and FQNEAQ (reference sequence). The CDR3 is 12 amino acids. CDR3 in DNA: TGTGCCAGCAGCTTATCTGGAGATGGCTACACCTTC. As protein: CASSLSGDGYTF.

The chain is built from TRBV28 and TRBJ1-4; 7 bases map to TRBD1. Germline V gives CDR1 MDHEN, CDR2 SYDVKM. Trimming at V came to 1 base and at J to 14 bases, leaving 7 bases not matched to a gene. This CDR3 spans 13 amino acids. CDR3: CASSLYIQGYLFF. CDR3 DNA: TGTGCCAGCAGTTTATACATACAGGGGTACCTGTTTTTT.

The chain recombines TRBV5-4 with TRBJ1-3, with D perhaps matching TRBD1 (6 bases). Trimming left V 4 bases short and J 4 bases short, with 18 bases between. This CDR3 has 16 residues. The germline V gene has CDR1 SGHNT and CDR2 YYREEE (reference sequence). CDR3 sequence (DNA): TGTGCCAGCAGCCACGGGACAATGTCTGGGGGAAACACCATATATTTT. Residues: CASSHGTMSGGNTIYF.

V gene TRBV27 combines with J gene TRBJ2-1; D not resolved. The CDR3 has 15 amino acids. V lost 0 bases to trimming and J lost 0 bases, with 6 bases between them. CDR1 and CDR2 (germline): MNHEY, SMNVEV (reference sequence). DNA for the CDR3: TGTGCCAGCAGTTTATCTCCGGGCTCCTACAATGAGCAGTTCTTC. Residues: CASSLSPGSYNEQFF.

J is TRBJ1-1 and V is TRBV6-1; 10 nucleotides line up with TRBD1. V lost 1 base to trimming and J lost 10 bases; unmatched junction nucleotides: 6. Germline CDR1 is MNHNS and CDR2 is SASEGT. This CDR3 is 14 amino acids long. The CDR3 loop is CASSEVGQGFGAFF. In DNA, the CDR3 is TGTGCCAGCAGTGAAGTGGGACAGGGGTTTGGAGCTTTCTTT.

The rearrangement uses TRBV19 and TRBJ1-2, with 10 bases aligning to TRBD1. Germline V gene lookup returns CDR1 LNHDA and CDR2 SQIVND (reference sequence). CDR3 length: 15 residues. The V and J ends lost 6 bases and 3 bases, in that order; junction bases with no gene match: 7. The CDR3 loop is CASREGQGIDYGYTF. The CDR3 DNA reads as TGTGCCAGTAGGGAGGGACAGGGGATCGACTATGGCTACACCTTC.

The chain joins TRBV7-2 to TRBJ2-3, with D possibly TRBD2 on 6 matching bases. V was pared by 5 bases and J by 6 bases, with 15 bases between. The germline gives CDR1 SGHTA, CDR2 FQGNSA. This CDR3 has 14 residues. Written as DNA, the CDR3 is TGTGCCAGCAGCCCCTGGGGAGGCCCGGATACGCAGTATTTT. Encoded protein: CASSPWGGPDTQYF.

This clone was detected once. This chain links TRBV11-2 with TRBJ2-7, with TRBD2 identical over 8 bases. J lost 3 bases, V lost 7 bases, and 5 bases had no gene match. The CDR3 extends over 13 amino acids. Germline CDR1 and CDR2: SGHAT and FQNNGV. CDR3 bases: TGTGCCAGCACCTTGACTAGCGACTACGAGCAGTACTTC. This codes for CASTLTSDYEQYF.

This clone was seen more than once but under ten times. The chain couples TRBV19 to TRBJ2-2; 8 positions match TRBD2. This CDR3 comprises 14 residues. After removal of 9 bases from V and 7 bases from J, the junction contained 10 bases not matched to a gene. The germline CDR1 and CDR2 sequences are LNHDA and SQIVND (reference sequence). The CDR3 coding sequence is TGTGCCAGCGGCGGGGGGTCAACTGGCGGGGAGCTGTTTTTT. Its translation is CASGGGSTGGELFF.

This clone has just a few counts. The chain joins TRBV10-3 to TRBJ2-6; TRBD1 agrees at 8 bases. Germline lookup yields CDR1 ENHRY and CDR2 SYGVKD. The V segment lost 4 bases and the J segment 4 bases; nucleotides outside the gene matches: 9. The CDR3 runs 17 residues. CDR3 sequence (DNA): TGTGCCATCAGTGTGTCAGGGGGCGCTTCCGGGGCCAACGTCCTGACTTTC. It specifies CAISVSGGASGANVLTF.